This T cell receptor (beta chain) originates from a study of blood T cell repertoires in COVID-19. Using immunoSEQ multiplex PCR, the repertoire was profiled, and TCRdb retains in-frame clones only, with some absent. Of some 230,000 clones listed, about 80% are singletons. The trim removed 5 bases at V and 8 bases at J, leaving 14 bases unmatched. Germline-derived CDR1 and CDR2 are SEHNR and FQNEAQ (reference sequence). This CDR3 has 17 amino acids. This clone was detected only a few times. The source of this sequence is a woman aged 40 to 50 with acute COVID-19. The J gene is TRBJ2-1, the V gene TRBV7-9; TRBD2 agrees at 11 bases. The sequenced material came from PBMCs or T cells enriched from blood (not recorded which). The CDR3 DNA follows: TGTGCCAGCAGCCCCCAAGTTGCTAGCGGGGGGAGGCATGAGCAGTTCTTC. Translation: CASSPQVASGGRHEQFF.